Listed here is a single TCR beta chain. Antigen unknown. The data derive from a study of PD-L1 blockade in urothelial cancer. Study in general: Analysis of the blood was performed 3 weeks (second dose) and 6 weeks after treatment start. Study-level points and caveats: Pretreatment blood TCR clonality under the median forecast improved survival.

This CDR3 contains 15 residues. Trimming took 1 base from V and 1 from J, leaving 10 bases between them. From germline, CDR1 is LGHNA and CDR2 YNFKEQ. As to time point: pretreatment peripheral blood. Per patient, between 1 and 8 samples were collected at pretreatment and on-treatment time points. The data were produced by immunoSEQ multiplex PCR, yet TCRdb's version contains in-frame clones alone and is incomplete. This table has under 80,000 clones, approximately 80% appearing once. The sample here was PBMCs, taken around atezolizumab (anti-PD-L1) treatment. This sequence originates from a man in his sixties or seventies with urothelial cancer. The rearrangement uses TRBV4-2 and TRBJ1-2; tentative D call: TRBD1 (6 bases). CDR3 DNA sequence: TGTGCCAGCAGCCAAGGTGGGACAAGTAACTATGGCTACACCTTC. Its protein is CASSQGGTSNYGYTF.